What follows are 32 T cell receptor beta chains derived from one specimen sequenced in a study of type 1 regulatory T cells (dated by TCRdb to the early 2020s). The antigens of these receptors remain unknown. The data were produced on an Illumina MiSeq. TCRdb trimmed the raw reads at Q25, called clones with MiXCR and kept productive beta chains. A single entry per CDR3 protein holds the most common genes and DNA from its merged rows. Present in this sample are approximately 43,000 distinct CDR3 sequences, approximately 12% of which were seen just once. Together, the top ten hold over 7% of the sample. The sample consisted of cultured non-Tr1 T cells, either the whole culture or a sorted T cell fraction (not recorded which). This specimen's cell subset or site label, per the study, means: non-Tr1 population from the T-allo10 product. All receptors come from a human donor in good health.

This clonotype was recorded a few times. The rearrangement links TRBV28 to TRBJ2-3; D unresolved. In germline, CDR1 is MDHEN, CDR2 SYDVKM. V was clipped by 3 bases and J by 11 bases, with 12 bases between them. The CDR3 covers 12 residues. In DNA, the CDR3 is TGTGCCAGCAGTTTTGTGAATTTGGGGCAGTATTTT. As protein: CASSFVNLGQYF.

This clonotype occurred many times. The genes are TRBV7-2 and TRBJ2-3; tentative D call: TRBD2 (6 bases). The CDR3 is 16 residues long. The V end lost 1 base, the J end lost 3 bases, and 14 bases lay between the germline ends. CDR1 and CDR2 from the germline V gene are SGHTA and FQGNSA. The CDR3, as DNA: TGTGCCAGCAGCTTAGGGGTGAGGCTAGCGACAGATACGCAGTATTTT. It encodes CASSLGVRLATDTQYF.

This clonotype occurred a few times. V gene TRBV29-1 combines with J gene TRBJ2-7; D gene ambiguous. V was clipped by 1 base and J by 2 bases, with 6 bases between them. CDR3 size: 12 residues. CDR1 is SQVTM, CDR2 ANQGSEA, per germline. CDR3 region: CSVEVPPYEQYF. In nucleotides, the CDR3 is TGCAGCGTTGAAGTCCCCCCCTACGAGCAGTACTTC.

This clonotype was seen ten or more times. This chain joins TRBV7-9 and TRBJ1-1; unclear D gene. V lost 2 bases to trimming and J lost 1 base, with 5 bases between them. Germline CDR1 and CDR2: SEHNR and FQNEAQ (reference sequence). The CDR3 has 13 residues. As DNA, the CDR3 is TGTGCCAGCAGCTTAATCACGAACACTGAAGCTTTCTTT. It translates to CASSLITNTEAFF. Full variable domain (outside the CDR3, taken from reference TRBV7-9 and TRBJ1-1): DTGVSQNPRHKITKRGQNVTFRCDPISEHNRLYWYRQTLGQGPEFLTYFQNEAQLEKSRLLSDRFSAERPKGSFSTLEIQRTEQGDSAMYLCASSLITNTEAFFGQGTRLTVV.

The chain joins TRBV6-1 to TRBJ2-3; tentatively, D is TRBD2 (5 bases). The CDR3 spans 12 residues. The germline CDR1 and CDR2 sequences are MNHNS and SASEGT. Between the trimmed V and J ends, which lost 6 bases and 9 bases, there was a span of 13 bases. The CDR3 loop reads CASRERGLTQYF. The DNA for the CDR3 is TGTGCCAGCAGAGAAAGAGGGCTCACGCAGTATTTT.

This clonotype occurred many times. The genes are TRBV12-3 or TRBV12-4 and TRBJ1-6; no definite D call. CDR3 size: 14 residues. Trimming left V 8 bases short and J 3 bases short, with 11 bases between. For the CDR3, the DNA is TGTGCCAGCGGCTCGGGGATCTATAATTCACCCCTCCACTTT. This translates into CASGSGIYNSPLHF.

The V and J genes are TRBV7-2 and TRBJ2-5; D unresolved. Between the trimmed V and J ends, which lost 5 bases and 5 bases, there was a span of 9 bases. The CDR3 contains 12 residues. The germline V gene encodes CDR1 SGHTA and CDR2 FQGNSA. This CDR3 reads CASSASPETQYF. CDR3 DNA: TGTGCCAGCAGCGCAAGCCCCGAGACCCAGTACTTC. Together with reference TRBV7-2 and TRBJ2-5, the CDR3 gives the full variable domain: GAGVSQSPSNKVTEKGKDVELRCDPISGHTALYWYRQSLGQGLEFLIYFQGNSAPDKSGLPSDRFSAERTGGSVSTLTIQRTQQEDSAVYLCASSASPETQYFGPGTRLLVL.

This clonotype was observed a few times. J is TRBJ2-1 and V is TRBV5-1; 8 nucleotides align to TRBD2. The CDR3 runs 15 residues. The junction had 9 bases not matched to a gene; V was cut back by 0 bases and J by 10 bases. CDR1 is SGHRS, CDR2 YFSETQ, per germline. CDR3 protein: CASSLDGLAIVEQFF. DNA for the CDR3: TGCGCCAGCAGCTTGGACGGACTAGCCATTGTAGAGCAGTTCTTC.

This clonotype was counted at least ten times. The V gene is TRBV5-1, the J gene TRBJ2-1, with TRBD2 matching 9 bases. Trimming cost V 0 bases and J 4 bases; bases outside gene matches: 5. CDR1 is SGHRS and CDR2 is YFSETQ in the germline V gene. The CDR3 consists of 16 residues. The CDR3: CASSLEGLAGYNEQFF. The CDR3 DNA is TGCGCCAGCAGCTTGGAGGGACTAGCAGGTTACAATGAGCAGTTCTTC.

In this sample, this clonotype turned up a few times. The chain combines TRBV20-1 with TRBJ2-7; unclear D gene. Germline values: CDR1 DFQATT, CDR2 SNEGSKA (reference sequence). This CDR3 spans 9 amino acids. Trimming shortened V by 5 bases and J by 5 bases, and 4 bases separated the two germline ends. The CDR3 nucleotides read TGCAGTGCTTCACACGAGCAGTACTTC. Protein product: CSASHEQYF.

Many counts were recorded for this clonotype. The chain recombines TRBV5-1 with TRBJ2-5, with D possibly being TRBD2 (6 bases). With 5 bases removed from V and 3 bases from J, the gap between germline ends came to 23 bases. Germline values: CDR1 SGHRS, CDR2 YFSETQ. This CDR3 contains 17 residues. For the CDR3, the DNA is TGCGCCAGCAGACACCCTCGGAACGGCGGGGAAAAAGAGACCCAGTACTTC. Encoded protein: CASRHPRNGGEKETQYF. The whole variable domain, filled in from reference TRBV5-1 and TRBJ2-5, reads KAGVTQTPRYLIKTRGQQVTLSCSPISGHRSVSWYQQTPGQGLQFLFEYFSETQRNKGNFPGRFSGRQFSNSRSEMNVSTLELGDSALYLCASRHPRNGGEKETQYFGPGTRLLVL.

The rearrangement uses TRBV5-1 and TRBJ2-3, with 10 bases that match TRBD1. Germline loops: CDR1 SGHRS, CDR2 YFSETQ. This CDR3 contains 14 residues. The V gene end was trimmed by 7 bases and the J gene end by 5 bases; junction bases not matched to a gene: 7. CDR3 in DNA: TGCGCCAGCTGCGCAGGACAGGGGGGAGATACGCAGTATTTT. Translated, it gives CASCAGQGGDTQYF.

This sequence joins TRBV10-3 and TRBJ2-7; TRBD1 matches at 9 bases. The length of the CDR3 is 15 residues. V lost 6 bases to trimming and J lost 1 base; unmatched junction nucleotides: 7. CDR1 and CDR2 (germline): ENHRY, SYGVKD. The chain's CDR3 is CAIRAGQGTSYEQYF. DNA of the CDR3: TGTGCCATCAGAGCCGGACAGGGGACGTCCTACGAGCAGTACTTC.

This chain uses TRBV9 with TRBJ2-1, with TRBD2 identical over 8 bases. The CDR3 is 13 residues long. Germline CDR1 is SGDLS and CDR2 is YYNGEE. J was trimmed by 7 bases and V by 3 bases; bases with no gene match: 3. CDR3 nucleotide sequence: TGTGCCAGCAGCGCGGGGGGGCTAAATGAGCAGTTCTTC. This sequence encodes CASSAGGLNEQFF.

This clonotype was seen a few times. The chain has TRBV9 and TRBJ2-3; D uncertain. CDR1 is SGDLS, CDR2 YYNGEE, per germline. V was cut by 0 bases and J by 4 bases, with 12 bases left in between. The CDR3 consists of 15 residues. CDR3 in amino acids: CASSVAASKPDTQYF. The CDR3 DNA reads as TGTGCCAGCAGCGTAGCTGCTTCGAAGCCAGATACGCAGTATTTT.

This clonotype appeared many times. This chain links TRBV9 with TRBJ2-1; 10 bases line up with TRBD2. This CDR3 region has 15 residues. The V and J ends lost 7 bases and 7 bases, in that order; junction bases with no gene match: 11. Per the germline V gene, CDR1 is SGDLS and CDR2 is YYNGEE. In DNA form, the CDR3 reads TGTGCCAGCGGGGGACTAGCGAAAGGAAGAAATGAGCAGTTCTTC. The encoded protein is CASGGLAKGRNEQFF.

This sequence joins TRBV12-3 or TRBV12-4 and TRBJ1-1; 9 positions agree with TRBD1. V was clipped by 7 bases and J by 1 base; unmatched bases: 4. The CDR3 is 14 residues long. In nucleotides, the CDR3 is TGTGCCAGCATACACAGGGGGCCGAACACTGAAGCTTTCTTT. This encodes CASIHRGPNTEAFF.

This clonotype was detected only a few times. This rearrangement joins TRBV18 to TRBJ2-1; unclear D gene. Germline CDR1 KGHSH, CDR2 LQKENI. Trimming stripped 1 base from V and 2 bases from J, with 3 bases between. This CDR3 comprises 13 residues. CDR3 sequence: CASSPQTYNEQFF. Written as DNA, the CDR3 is TGTGCCAGCTCACCACAAACCTACAATGAGCAGTTCTTC.

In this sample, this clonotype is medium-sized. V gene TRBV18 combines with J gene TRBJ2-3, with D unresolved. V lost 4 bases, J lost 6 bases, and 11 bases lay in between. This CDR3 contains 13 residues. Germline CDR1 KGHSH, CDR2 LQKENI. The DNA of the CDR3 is TGTGCCAGCTCACGATCGGCGAAGGATACGCAGTATTTT. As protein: CASSRSAKDTQYF.

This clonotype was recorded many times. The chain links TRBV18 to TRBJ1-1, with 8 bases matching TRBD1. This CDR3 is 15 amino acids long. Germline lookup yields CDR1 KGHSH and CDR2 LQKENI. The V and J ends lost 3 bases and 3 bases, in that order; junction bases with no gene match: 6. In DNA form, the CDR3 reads TGTGCCAGCTCACCTTTTCTGACAGGGGACACTGAAGCTTTCTTT. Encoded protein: CASSPFLTGDTEAFF.

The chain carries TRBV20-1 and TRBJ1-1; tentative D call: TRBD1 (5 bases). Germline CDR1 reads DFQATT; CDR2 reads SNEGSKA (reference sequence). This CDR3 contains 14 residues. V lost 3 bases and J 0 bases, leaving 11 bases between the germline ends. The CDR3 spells CSARGGLLNTEAFF. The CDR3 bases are TGCAGTGCTAGGGGGGGACTGCTGAACACTGAAGCTTTCTTT.

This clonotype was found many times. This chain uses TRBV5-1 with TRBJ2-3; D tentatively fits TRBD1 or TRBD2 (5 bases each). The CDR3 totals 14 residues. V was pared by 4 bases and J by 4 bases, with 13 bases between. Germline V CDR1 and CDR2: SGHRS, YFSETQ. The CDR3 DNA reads TGCGCCAGCAGCCCCTCGAGGGGAGCAGATACGCAGTATTTT. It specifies CASSPSRGADTQYF.

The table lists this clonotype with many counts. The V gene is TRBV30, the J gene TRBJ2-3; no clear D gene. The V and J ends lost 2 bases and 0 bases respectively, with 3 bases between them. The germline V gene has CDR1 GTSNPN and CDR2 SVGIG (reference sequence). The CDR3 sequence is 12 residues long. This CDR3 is CAWSPSTDTQYF. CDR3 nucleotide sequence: TGTGCCTGGAGTCCTAGCACAGATACGCAGTATTTT.

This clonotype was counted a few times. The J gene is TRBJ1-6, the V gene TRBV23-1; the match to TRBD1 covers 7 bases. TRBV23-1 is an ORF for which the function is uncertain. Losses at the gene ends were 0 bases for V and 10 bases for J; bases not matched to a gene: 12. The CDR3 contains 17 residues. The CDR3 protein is CASSQSVVDRVRSPLHF. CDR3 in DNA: TGCGCCAGCAGTCAATCAGTGGTTGACAGGGTACGATCACCCCTCCACTTT.

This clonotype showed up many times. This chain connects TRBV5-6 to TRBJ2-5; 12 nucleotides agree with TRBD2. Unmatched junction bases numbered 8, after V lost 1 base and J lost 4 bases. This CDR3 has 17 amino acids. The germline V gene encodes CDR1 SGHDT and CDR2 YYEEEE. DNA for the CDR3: TGTGCCAGCAGCTTGTCCCTAGCGGGAGGGCCCGGAGAGACCCAGTACTTC. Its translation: CASSLSLAGGPGETQYF. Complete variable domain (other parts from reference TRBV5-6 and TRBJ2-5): DAGVTQSPTHLIKTRGQQVTLRCSPKSGHDTVSWYQQALGQGPQFIFQYYEEEERQRGNFPDRFSGHQFPNYSSELNVNALLLGDSALYLCASSLSLAGGPGETQYFGPGTRLLVL.

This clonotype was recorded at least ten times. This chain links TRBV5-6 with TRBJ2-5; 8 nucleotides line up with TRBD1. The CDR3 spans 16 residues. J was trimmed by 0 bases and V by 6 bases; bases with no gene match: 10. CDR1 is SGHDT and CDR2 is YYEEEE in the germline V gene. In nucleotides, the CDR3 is TGTGCCAGCAACCCCGGCACAGGGGGATACCAAGAGACCCAGTACTTC. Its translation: CASNPGTGGYQETQYF.

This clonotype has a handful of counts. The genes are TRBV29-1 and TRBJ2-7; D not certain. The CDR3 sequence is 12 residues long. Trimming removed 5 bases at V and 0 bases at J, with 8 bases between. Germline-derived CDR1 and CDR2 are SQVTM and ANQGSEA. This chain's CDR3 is CSVYKSSYEQYF. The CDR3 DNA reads TGCAGCGTTTACAAGAGCTCCTACGAGCAGTACTTC.

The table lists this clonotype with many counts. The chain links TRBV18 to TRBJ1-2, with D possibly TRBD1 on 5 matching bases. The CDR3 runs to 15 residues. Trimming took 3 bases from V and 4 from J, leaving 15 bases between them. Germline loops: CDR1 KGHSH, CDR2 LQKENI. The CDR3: CASSPGSDSIYGYTF. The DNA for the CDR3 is TGTGCCAGCTCACCGGGGAGCGACAGTATCTATGGCTACACCTTC.

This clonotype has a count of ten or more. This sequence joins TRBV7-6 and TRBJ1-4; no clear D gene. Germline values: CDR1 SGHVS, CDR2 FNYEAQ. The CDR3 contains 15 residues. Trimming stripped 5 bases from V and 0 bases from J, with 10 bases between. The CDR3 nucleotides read TGTGCCAGCAGCCCCAGGTCTGCAACTAATGAAAAACTGTTTTTT. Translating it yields CASSPRSATNEKLFF.

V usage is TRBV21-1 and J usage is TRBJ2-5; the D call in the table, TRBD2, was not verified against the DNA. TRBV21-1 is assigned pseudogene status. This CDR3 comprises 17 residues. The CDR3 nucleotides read TGTGCCAGCAGCAAAAAAATTGGGACTAGCGGGAGAAAGACCCAGTACTTC. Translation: CASSKKIGTSGRKTQYF.

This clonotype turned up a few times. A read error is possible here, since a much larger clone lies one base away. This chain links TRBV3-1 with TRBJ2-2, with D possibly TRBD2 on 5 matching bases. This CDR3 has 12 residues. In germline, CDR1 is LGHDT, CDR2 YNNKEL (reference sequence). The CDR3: CASSLWAGEPFF. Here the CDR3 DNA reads TGTGCCAGCAGTCTCTGGGCTGGGGAGCCGTTTTTT.

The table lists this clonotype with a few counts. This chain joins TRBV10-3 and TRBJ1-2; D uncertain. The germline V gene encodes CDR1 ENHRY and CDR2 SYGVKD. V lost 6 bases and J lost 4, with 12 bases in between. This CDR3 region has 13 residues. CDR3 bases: TGTGCCATCAGCTCCCCGGCCTCCTATGGCTACACCTTC. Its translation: CAISSPASYGYTF.